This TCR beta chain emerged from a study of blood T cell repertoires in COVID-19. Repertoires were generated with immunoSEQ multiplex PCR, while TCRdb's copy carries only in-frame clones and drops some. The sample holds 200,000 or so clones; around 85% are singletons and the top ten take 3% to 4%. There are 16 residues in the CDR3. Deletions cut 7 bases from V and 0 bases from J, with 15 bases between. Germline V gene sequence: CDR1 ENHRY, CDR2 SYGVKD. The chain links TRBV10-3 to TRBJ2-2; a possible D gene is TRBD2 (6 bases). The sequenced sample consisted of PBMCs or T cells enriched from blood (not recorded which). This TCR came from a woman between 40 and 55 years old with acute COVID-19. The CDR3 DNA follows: TGTGCCATCACCGAGGGGTGGGGGGCGAACACCGGGGAGCTGTTTTTT. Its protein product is CAITEGWGANTGELFF.